This T cell receptor (beta chain) was identified during a study of blood T cell repertoires in COVID-19. Study context: COVID-19 samples from acute and convalescent phases originated in the United States, Italy and Spain.

Original processing notes: Estimation of nucleated cell counts was performed using reference gene primer amplification. Profiling relied on immunoSEQ multiplex PCR, and the TCRdb table lists in-frame clones only, not all of them. V and J calls and clone size are given by that table; D and trimming were obtained from the DNA. The data show roughly 64,000 clones, approximately 92% seen once. This sequence was found in a woman aged 80 or over with active COVID-19. Specimen: peripheral blood.

The CDR3 reads CASSRGGSNEQFF. The CDR3 DNA reads as TGTGCCAGCTCACGGGGGGGCTCCAATGAGCAGTTCTTC. The chain joins TRBV18 to TRBJ2-1; tentative D call: TRBD2 (7 bases). There are 13 residues in the CDR3. In germline, CDR1 is KGHSH, CDR2 LQKENI. Between the trimmed V and J ends, which lost 4 bases and 6 bases, there was a span of 10 bases. Filled out from reference TRBV18 and TRBJ2-1, the complete variable domain reads NAGVMQNPRHLVRRRGQEARLRCSPMKGHSHVYWYRQLPEEGLKFMVYLQKENIIDESGMPKERFSAEFPKEGPSILRIQQVVRGDSAAYFCASSRGGSNEQFFGPGTRLTVL.